This note documents a single T cell receptor (beta chain) sequence. Its antigen is not identified. The source of the sample is a study of T cell responses to AZD1222 COVID-19 vaccine. General study results and limits: Clonal diversity may have been underestimated, and the donors were mostly white British, with more females than males.

Repertoires were generated with immunoSEQ multiplex PCR, while TCRdb's copy carries only in-frame clones and drops some. The profile shows roughly 70,000 clones, just over 85% of them singletons. The CDR3 sequence is 15 residues long. Trimming removed 1 base at V and 4 bases at J, with 13 bases between. The germline CDR1 and CDR2 sequences are SGHTA and FQGNSA. The sequence came from an adult in good health. The V and J genes are TRBV7-2 and TRBJ1-2; D perhaps matches TRBD1 (6 bases). The sample in question was peripheral blood, obtained on day 0 of AZD1222 vaccination. CDR3 DNA: TGTGCCAGCAGCTTAGAAACAGGGATCGGCTATGGCTACACCTTC. Protein product: CASSLETGIGYGYTF. Complete variable domain (other parts from reference TRBV7-2 and TRBJ1-2): GAGVSQSPSNKVTEKGKDVELRCDPISGHTALYWYRQSLGQGLEFLIYFQGNSAPDKSGLPSDRFSAERTGGSVSTLTIQRTQQEDSAVYLCASSLETGIGYGYTFGSGTRLTVV.